These 11 T cell receptor beta chains share one sample of origin, sequenced in a study of cytomegalovirus exposure and HLA in healthy donors. The PCR was carried out with 60 Vbeta primers and 13 Jbeta primers. The assay was immunoSEQ multiplex PCR, and TCRdb's table has in-frame clones only and misses some. The repertoire includes roughly 150,000 clones, around 72% of them detected once, and over 1.2% sits in the top ten. The material sequenced was PBMCs. All receptors come from a man aged 18-30 years in good health and CMV-seronegative.

This chain joins TRBV6-5 and TRBJ2-5; 7 bases line up with TRBD1. Germline values: CDR1 MNHEY, CDR2 SVGAGI. The CDR3 contains 15 residues. V was pared by 2 bases and J by 2 bases, with 5 bases of the junction left unmatched. The chain's CDR3 is CASSYRPGGQETQYF. In DNA, the CDR3 is TGTGCCAGCAGTTACCGCCCAGGGGGACAAGAGACCCAGTACTTC.

This clone was picked up one time. This sequence joins TRBV10-2 and TRBJ2-1, with D maybe TRBD2 (5 bases). CDR3 length: 14 amino acids. Germline V lookup: CDR1 WSHSY, CDR2 SAAADI. Between the trimmed V and J ends, which lost 3 bases and 10 bases, there was a span of 16 bases. The CDR3 DNA reads as TGCGCCAGCAGTGAAGGCAGCGGAACTCCGGAGCAGTTCTTC. Translation: CASSEGSGTPEQFF.

This clone was recorded only once. V and J are TRBV6-6 and TRBJ1-2, with 7 bases fitting TRBD1. V lost 0 bases to trimming and J lost 2 bases; unmatched junction nucleotides: 6. Germline CDR1 MNHNY, CDR2 SVGAGI (reference sequence). CDR3 length equals 16 residues. The CDR3 DNA reads as TGTGCCAGCAGTTACTCATGGGACAGATCCAACTATGGCTACACCTTC. Protein sequence: CASSYSWDRSNYGYTF.

Only one count was recorded for this clone. The chain recombines TRBV9 with TRBJ1-6, with 8 bases identical to TRBD1. CDR3 length equals 17 residues. J lost 1 base, V lost 4 bases, and 7 bases had no gene match. Germline V gene lookup returns CDR1 SGDLS and CDR2 YYNGEE. The CDR3 DNA sequence: TGTGCCAGCAGCCCCCCAGGGGGCTATTCCTATAATTCACCCCTCCACTTT. Translation: CASSPPGGYSYNSPLHF.

The V and J genes are TRBV2 and TRBJ2-7, with 12 positions matching TRBD1. CDR1 is SNHLY and CDR2 is FYNNEI in the germline V gene. The trim removed 4 bases at V and 2 bases at J, leaving 3 bases unmatched. The CDR3 is 15 amino acids. DNA for the CDR3: TGTGCCAGCAGTGGGGACAGGGGGCCTGCCTACGAGCAGTACTTC. Translated, it gives CASSGDRGPAYEQYF.

This clone turned up a few times. The chain couples TRBV11-2 to TRBJ1-2, with D possibly TRBD1 on 6 matching bases. V lost 5 bases and J lost 2, with 12 bases in between. The CDR3 is made up of 14 amino acids. Germline assignment: CDR1 SGHAT and CDR2 FQNNGV. The CDR3 spells CASSPTGGNYGYTF. CDR3 in DNA: TGTGCCAGCAGCCCGACGGGGGGCAACTATGGCTACACCTTC.

The chain joins TRBV27 to TRBJ2-7, with 13 positions matching TRBD2. CDR1 and CDR2 (germline): MNHEY, SMNVEV (reference sequence). The CDR3 runs 16 residues. V was clipped by 5 bases and J by 7 bases; unmatched bases: 11. The CDR3 DNA reads TGTGCCAGCAGTCCCCTACTAGCGGGAGGGCCAGGGGAGCAGTACTTC. Encoded protein: CASSPLLAGGPGEQYF.

The CDR3 DNA sequence: TGCGCCAGCAGCTCCAACCCCGGGGTTTCCTACGAGCAGTACTTC. Protein sequence: CASSSNPGVSYEQYF. The chain has TRBV5-1 and TRBJ2-7, with D possibly being TRBD2 (5 bases). Looked up from germline, CDR1 is SGHRS and CDR2 is YFSETQ. The CDR3 is 15 residues long. V dropped 3 bases and J dropped 1 base, with 14 bases sitting between them.

V is TRBV19 and J is TRBJ2-2, with a weak D call TRBD1 (6 bases). The CDR3 loop spans 15 amino acids. Germline V gene lookup returns CDR1 LNHDA and CDR2 SQIVND (reference sequence). Deletions cut 7 bases from V and 4 bases from J, with 16 bases between. CDR3 amino acids: CASIRGGVGTGELFF. The DNA for the CDR3 is TGTGCCAGTATCCGAGGGGGAGTTGGCACCGGGGAGCTGTTTTTT.

The chain employs TRBV6-5 and TRBJ2-7, with no clear D. V shed 0 bases and J shed 2 bases, with 11 bases lying between them. CDR3 size: 15 residues. Germline CDR1 reads MNHEY; CDR2 reads SVGAGI. CDR3 DNA: TGTGCCAGCAGTTACTCGGGCAGCCAGCCCTACGAGCAGTACTTC. It encodes CASSYSGSQPYEQYF.

This sequence joins TRBV19 and TRBJ2-2; TRBD1 matches 7 bases. This CDR3 is built from 12 residues. CDR1 is LNHDA and CDR2 is SQIVND in the germline V gene (reference sequence). The junction had 6 bases not matched to a gene; V was cut back by 11 bases and J by 6 bases. The CDR3 here is CAGGQSAGELFF. CDR3 DNA sequence: TGTGCCGGGGGACAGTCGGCCGGGGAGCTGTTTTTT.